The rows below give T cell receptor beta chains drawn from one sample of a study of T cells in tumors and immune-related adverse events. Data came from immunoSEQ multiplex PCR; TCRdb stores just in-frame clones and leaves some out. The sample yields roughly 23,000 clones, around nine tenths seen once. The sample consisted of lymph node tissue, taken from a patient treated with anti-PD-1 therapy. These TCRs come from a female donor with metastatic renal cell carcinoma. Both conserved end residues are part of each CDR3. D genes are given only for firm matches. Not every row has a clone size; where given, it reads once, few, many or a size class.

d_gene | j_gene | abundance | v_gene | CDR3aa | CDR3nt
. | TRBJ2-7 | . | TRBV5-1 | CASSLAGPDYEQYF | TGCGCCAGCAGCTTGGCAGGGCCCGACTACGAGCAGTACTTC
. | TRBJ1-1 | . | TRBV7-2 | CASSIVQGATEAFF | TGTGCCAGCAGCATCGTCCAGGGTGCCACTGAAGCTTTCTTT
TRBD1 | TRBJ1-3 | . | TRBV7-8 | CASSLNQGAITIYF | TGTGCCAGCAGCTTAAACCAGGGGGCAATAACCATATATTTT
TRBD2 | TRBJ2-3 | once | TRBV7-9 | CASSDPGTSVASTDTQYF | TGTGCCAGCAGCGACCCCGGGACTAGCGTAGCTAGCACAGATACGCAGTATTTT
TRBD1 | TRBJ2-5 | . | TRBV28 | CASRTGGGETQYF | TGTGCCAGCAGAACAGGGGGTGGAGAGACCCAGTACTTC
. | TRBJ2-7 | . | TRBV11-2 | CASSLSGPYEQYF | TGTGCCAGCAGCTTAAGCGGTCCCTACGAGCAGTACTTC
. | TRBJ1-3 | . | TRBV28 | CASRIGFSGNTIYF | TGTGCCAGCAGGATAGGGTTCTCTGGAAACACCATATATTTT
. | TRBJ1-1 | . | TRBV30 | CAWSEYSNTYRRPNTEAFF | TGTGCCTGGAGTGAATATAGCAACACTTACAGGAGACCGAACACTGAAGCTTTCTTT
TRBD1 | TRBJ1-2 | . | TRBV5-5 | CASSPWTGPGYGYTF | TGTGCCAGCAGCCCGTGGACAGGGCCGGGCTATGGCTACACCTTC
. | TRBJ1-2 | . | TRBV18 | CASSPAGGAYGYTF | TGTGCCAGCTCACCAGCGGGGGGAGCCTATGGCTACACCTTC
. | TRBJ2-2 | . | TRBV4-3 | CASSQVLANTGELFF | TGCGCCAGCAGCCAAGTGCTAGCAAACACCGGGGAGCTGTTTTTT
TRBD1 | TRBJ1-2 | . | TRBV5-1 | CASSPGQGAVSGYTF | TGCGCCAGCAGTCCGGGACAGGGGGCAGTGAGTGGCTACACCTTC
. | TRBJ2-1 | . | TRBV7-2 | CASSLAGGFYNEQFF | TGTGCCAGCAGCTTAGCGGGGGGATTCTACAATGAGCAGTTCTTC
. | TRBJ1-4 | . | TRBV5-4 | CASSLGAAATNEKLFF | TGTGCCAGCAGCTTGGGGGCGGCGGCAACTAATGAAAAACTGTTTTTT
TRBD2 | TRBJ2-2 | . | TRBV11-2 | CASARTSNTGELFF | TGTGCCAGCGCTAGGACTAGTAACACCGGGGAGCTGTTTTTT
. | TRBJ1-2 | . | TRBV4-2 | CASSQRGKGDGYTF | TGTGCCAGCAGCCAGAGGGGTAAAGGAGATGGCTACACCTTC
. | TRBJ2-5 | . | TRBV6-1 | CAGKAGLAEETQYF | TGTGCCGGCAAAGCTGGGCTAGCCGAAGAGACCCAGTACTTC
. | TRBJ2-2 | . | TRBV11-2 | CASSLGTTNGGELFF | TGTGCCAGCAGCTTAGGGACTACCAACGGCGGGGAGCTGTTTTTT
TRBD2 | TRBJ2-1 | . | TRBV11-3 | CASSLEGTSGRYEQFF | TGTGCCAGCAGCTTAGAAGGGACTAGCGGGAGGTATGAGCAGTTCTTC
TRBD1 | TRBJ1-5 | . | TRBV7-8 | CASSSQGAYSNQPQHF | TGTGCCAGCAGCTCCCAGGGGGCCTATAGCAATCAGCCCCAGCATTTT
. | TRBJ2-1 | . | TRBV30 | CASSRGPYNEQFF | TGTGCCAGCTCCAGGGGCCCTTACAATGAGCAGTTCTTC
. | TRBJ1-1 | . | TRBV18 | CASSLLGDTEAFF | TGTGCCAGCTCATTGCTAGGGGACACTGAAGCTTTCTTT
. | TRBJ2-2 | . | TRBV9 | CASSVGSARTGELFF | TGTGCCAGCAGCGTAGGATCCGCCAGGACCGGGGAGCTGTTTTTT
. | TRBJ1-2 | . | TRBV19 | CASSLPRRDRNYGYTF | TGTGCCAGTAGCCTGCCGAGAAGGGATCGGAACTATGGCTACACCTTC
. | TRBJ1-5 | . | TRBV5-6 | CASSLRAGTSNQPQHF | TGTGCCAGCAGCTTGAGGGCAGGAACTAGCAATCAGCCCCAGCATTTT